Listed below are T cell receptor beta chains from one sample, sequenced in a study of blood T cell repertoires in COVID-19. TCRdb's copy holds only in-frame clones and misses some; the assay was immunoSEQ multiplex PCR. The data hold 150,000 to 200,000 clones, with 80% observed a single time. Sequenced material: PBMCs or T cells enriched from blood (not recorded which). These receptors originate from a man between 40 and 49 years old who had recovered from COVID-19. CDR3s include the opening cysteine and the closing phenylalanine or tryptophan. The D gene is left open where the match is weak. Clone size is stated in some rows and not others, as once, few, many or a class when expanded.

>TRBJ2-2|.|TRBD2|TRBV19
TGTGCCAGTAGTCCACTTAGCGGGGGGGCCTTAGGCACCGGGGAGCTGTTTTTT
CASSPLSGGALGTGELFF
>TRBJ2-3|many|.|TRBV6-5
TGTGCCAGCAGTTCTCCGGGTCTGACAGATACGCAGTATTTT
CASSSPGLTDTQYF
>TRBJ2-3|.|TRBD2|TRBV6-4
TGTGCCAGCGGCGGGACTAGCGGGGGGATTGATACGCAGTATTTT
CASGGTSGGIDTQYF
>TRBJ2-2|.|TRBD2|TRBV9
TGTGCCAGCAGCGCCCCCGGGCTAGCGGTAACCGGGGAGCTGTTTTTT
CASSAPGLAVTGELFF
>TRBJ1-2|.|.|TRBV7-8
TGTGCCAGCAGCGGCGGGGGCACAGGGATCTATGGCTACACCTTC
CASSGGGTGIYGYTF
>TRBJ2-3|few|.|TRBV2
TGTGCCAGCAGTGAAGCGCTTCCTAGAACAGATACGCAGTATTTT
CASSEALPRTDTQYF
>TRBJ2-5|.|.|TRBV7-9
TGTGCCAGCAGCGGTGGAACTAGGTACCAAGAGACCCAGTACTTC
CASSGGTRYQETQYF
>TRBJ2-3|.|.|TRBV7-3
TGTGCCAGCGGCCAGCAATCTAGTGTAACGCAGTATTTT
CASGQQSSVTQYF
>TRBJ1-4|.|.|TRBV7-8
TGTGCCAGCAGCTTATTGGGGGGAAGAGACGAAAAACTGTTTTTT
CASSLLGGRDEKLFF
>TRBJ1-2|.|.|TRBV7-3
TGTGCCAGCAGTCTCGAGGGTTGGGGCTACACCTTC
CASSLEGWGYTF
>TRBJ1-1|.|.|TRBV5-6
TGTGCCAGCAGCTGGGGAGCGGAGGGAAGTTACGCTGAAGCTTTCTTT
CASSWGAEGSYAEAFF
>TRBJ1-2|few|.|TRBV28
TGTGCCAGCAGCGAAGGCGGCCCGTGGGGCTACACCTTC
CASSEGGPWGYTF
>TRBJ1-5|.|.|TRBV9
TGTGCCAGCAGCGTAGCTGGGGGGGTTCGAGAGCCCCAGCATTTT
CASSVAGGVREPQHF
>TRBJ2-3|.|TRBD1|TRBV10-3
TGTGCCATCAGGGAGTCAACAGGGGTCAAAGCTGGCACAGATACGCAGTATTTT
CAIRESTGVKAGTDTQYF
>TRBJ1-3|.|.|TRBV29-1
TGCAGCGTCGAGCTACGGACTGATGGAAACACCATATATTTT
CSVELRTDGNTIYF
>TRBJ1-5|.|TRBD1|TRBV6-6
TGTGCCAGCAGTTACTCATTAGGACAGGGGCAGCCCCAGCATTTT
CASSYSLGQGQPQHF
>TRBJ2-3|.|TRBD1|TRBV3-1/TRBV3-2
TGTGCCAGCACGACAGGGAAGACAGATACGCAGTATTTT
CASTTGKTDTQYF
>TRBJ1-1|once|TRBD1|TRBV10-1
TGCGCCAGCAGAGACAGGGTGAACACTGAAGCTTTCTTT
CASRDRVNTEAFF
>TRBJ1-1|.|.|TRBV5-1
TGCGCCAGCAGCTTGGAGGGGTCCGTCACTGAAGCTTTCTTT
CASSLEGSVTEAFF
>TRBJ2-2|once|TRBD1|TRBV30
TGTGCCTGGAGTGCCGGGACAGGGGGCGGTCCCGGGGAGCTGTTTTTT
CAWSAGTGGGPGELFF
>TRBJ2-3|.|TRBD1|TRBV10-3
TGTGCCATCAGTGAACCCGTGACAGGGAGCACAGATACGCAGTATTTT
CAISEPVTGSTDTQYF
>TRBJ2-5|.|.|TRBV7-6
TGTGCCAGCAGCTTAGAGTCGTCCGGAGAGACCCAGTACTTC
CASSLESSGETQYF
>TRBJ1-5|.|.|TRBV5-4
TGTGCCAGCAGCTTGGTCGTTCAGCCCCAGCATTTT
CASSLVVQPQHF
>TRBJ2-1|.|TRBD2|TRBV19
TGTGCCAGTAGTATTGGTGCGGGGGGTTTCGGTAATGAGCAGTTCTTC
CASSIGAGGFGNEQFF
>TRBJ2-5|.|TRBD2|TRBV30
TGTGCCTGGAGTGTCCTAGCGGGGGGTCGAGAGACCCAGTACTTC
CAWSVLAGGRETQYF
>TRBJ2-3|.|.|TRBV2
TGTGCCAGCAGGGCTGAGGGTCTGACAGATACGCAGTATTTT
CASRAEGLTDTQYF
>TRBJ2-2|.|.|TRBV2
TGTGCCAGCAGTGTGTCGACTAGTTCCGCCGGGGAGCTGTTTTTT
CASSVSTSSAGELFF
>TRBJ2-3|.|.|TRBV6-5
TGTGCCAGCAGGCACCGGGACACTAGCACAGATACGCAGTATTTT
CASRHRDTSTDTQYF
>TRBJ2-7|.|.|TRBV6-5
TGTGCCAGCAGTTACTCGGGGGGTTTCTCCTACGAGCAGTACTTC
CASSYSGGFSYEQYF
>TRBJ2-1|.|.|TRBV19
TGTGCCAGTAGACCGGGACACTCCAACAATGAGCAGTTCTTC
CASRPGHSNNEQFF
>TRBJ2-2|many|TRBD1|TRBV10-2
TGCGCCAGCAGTGTCCTCCAGGACAGGGGCCTCACCGGGGAGCTGTTTTTT
CASSVLQDRGLTGELFF
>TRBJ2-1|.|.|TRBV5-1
TGCGCCAGCAGCTTGTCAGCTAGTACCCCTGAGCAGTTCTTC
CASSLSASTPEQFF
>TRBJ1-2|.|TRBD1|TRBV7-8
TGTGCCAGCAGTCTAGGACAGGTCTATGGCCACACCTTC
CASSLGQVYGHTF
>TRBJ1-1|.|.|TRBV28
TGTGCCAGCAGGAGGTGGATGAACACTGAAGCTTTCTTT
CASRRWMNTEAFF
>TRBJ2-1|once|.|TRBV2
TGTGCCAGCAGTGAATCGGGGGTCCAAGTAAATGAGCAGTTCTTC
CASSESGVQVNEQFF
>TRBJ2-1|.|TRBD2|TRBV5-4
TGTGCCAGCCGGACTAGCGGGGGGCCCGCACTCTCCTACAATGAGCAGTTCTTC
CASRTSGGPALSYNEQFF
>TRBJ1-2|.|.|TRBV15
TGTGCCACCAGCGCCGGGGGGCAAAACACGGGCTACACCTTC
CATSAGGQNTGYTF
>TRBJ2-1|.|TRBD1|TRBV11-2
TGTGCCAGCAGCCCTGGGACAGTCTACAATGAGCAGTTCTTC
CASSPGTVYNEQFF
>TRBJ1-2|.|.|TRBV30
TGTGCCTGGAGTTTCTCTCAGGTCTCCTATGGCTACACCTTC
CAWSFSQVSYGYTF
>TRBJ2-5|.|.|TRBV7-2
TGTGCCAGCAGCCCTCCCGGGCGGGGCCAAGAGACCCAGTACTTC
CASSPPGRGQETQYF
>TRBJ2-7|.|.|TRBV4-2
TGTGCCAGCAGCCAAGAATATGGACTGTCCTACGAGCAGTACTTC
CASSQEYGLSYEQYF
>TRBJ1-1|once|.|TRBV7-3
TGTGCCAGCAGTTTCTCTGAGGACACTGAAGCTTTCTTT
CASSFSEDTEAFF
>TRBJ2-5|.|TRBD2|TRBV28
TGTGCCAGCAGTTTACAAACTAGCGGGGTCGGAGAGACCCAGTACTTC
CASSLQTSGVGETQYF
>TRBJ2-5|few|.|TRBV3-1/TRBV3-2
TGTGCCAGCAGCCTAAGAGTGCTGGGGGCGGGAGAGACCCAGTACTTC
CASSLRVLGAGETQYF
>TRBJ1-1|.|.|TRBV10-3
TGTGCCATCAGTGAGCCAACGGGGGTCGGGTACACTGAAGCTTTCTTT
CAISEPTGVGYTEAFF
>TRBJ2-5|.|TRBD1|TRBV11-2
TGTGCCAGCAGCTCCACGGACAGGGACCAAGAGACCCAGTACTTC
CASSSTDRDQETQYF
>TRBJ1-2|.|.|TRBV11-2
TGTGCCAGCAGCTTAGATTTTGTAGCCGGCTACACCTTC
CASSLDFVAGYTF
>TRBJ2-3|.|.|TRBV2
TGTGCCAGCAGTGAAGCGCTAGCGTCGGATACGCAGTATTTT
CASSEALASDTQYF
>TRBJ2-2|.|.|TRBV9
TGTGCCAGCAGCGCGTTGCCCGAACCACGGACCGGGGAGCTGTTTTTT
CASSALPEPRTGELFF
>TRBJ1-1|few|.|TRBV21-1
TGTGCCAGCAGCAAAGGTTACGGGGGAGGCACTGAAGCTTTCTTT
CASSKGYGGGTEAFF
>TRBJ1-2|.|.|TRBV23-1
TGCGCCAGCAGTCACCGGACAGAGCTCTTC
CASSHRTELF
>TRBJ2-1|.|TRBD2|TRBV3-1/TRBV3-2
TGTGCCAGCAGCCAAGAGGCGGGGGGGCGGAATGAGCAGTTCTTC
CASSQEAGGRNEQFF
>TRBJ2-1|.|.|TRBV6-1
TGTGCCAGCAGTGACCTTAGCAGGGCTGAGCAGTTCTTC
CASSDLSRAEQFF
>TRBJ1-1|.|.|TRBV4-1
TGCGCCAGCAGCCAACCCGGGGGGAACACTGAAGCTTTCTTT
CASSQPGGNTEAFF
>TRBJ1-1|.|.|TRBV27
TGTGCCAGCAGACTATGGGACACGGCCGACACTGAAGCTTTCTTT
CASRLWDTADTEAFF